This passage covers 22 T cell receptor beta chains from one sample sequenced in a study of early T cells in non-severe SARS-CoV-2 infection. TCRdb reprocessed the 5' RACE reads with MiXCR, giving one entry per CDR3 protein. The data hold tens of thousands of distinct CDR3 sequences, with roughly 13% observed a single time. Sequenced material: whole blood. The receptors originated from an adult who was a healthcare worker with PCR-confirmed SARS-CoV-2 infection or an uninfected control (not recorded which).

At least ten counts were recorded for this clonotype. The chain couples TRBV2 to TRBJ2-3; TRBD1 is a possible D gene (5 bases). The CDR3 sequence is 15 residues long. The germline CDR1 and CDR2 sequences are SNHLY and FYNNEI. Trimming pared 4 bases from V and 1 base from J, leaving 12 bases between. CDR3 amino acids: CASSVQGRGTDTQYF. CDR3 DNA sequence: TGTGCCAGCAGTGTCCAGGGTCGGGGCACAGATACGCAGTATTTT.

This clonotype occurred many times. V usage is TRBV5-1 and J usage is TRBJ2-1, with a weak D call TRBD2 (5 bases). Trimming removed 6 bases at V and 0 bases at J, with 13 bases between. Germline V gene data show CDR1 as SGHRS and CDR2 as YFSETQ. This CDR3 region has 15 residues. In DNA, the CDR3 is TGCGCCAGCATTAGTAGTGGGAGCTCCTACAATGAGCAGTTCTTC. It specifies CASISSGSSYNEQFF.

V is TRBV5-1 and J is TRBJ2-5, with D hard to call. The CDR3 runs 14 residues. V was cut by 2 bases and J by 2 bases, with 10 bases left in between. CDR1 SGHRS and CDR2 YFSETQ come from the germline V gene. The CDR3 loop reads CASSLSAIQETQYF. In DNA, the CDR3 is TGCGCCAGCAGCTTATCGGCAATACAAGAGACCCAGTACTTC.

The chain combines TRBV9 with TRBJ1-4; TRBD1 agrees at 10 bases. CDR1 and CDR2 from the germline V gene are SGDLS and YYNGEE. The ends lost 4 bases at V and 7 bases at J; junction bases unmatched: 7. There are 15 residues in the CDR3. CDR3 sequence: CASSPRGQGSEKLFF. The CDR3 coding sequence is TGTGCCAGCAGCCCCCGGGGACAGGGGAGTGAAAAACTGTTTTTT.

This clonotype was counted many times. This sequence joins TRBV18 and TRBJ2-4; tentative D call: TRBD1 (6 bases). This CDR3 has 14 residues. V dropped 2 bases and J dropped 6 bases, with 11 bases sitting between them. Germline-derived CDR1 and CDR2 are KGHSH and LQKENI. Written as DNA, the CDR3 is TGTGCCAGCTCACCAGGGGCAGGGGTAAACATTCAGTACTTC. Protein: CASSPGAGVNIQYF. The full variable domain, with the rest looked up from reference TRBV18 and TRBJ2-4, is NAGVMQNPRHLVRRRGQEARLRCSPMKGHSHVYWYRQLPEEGLKFMVYLQKENIIDESGMPKERFSAEFPKEGPSILRIQQVVRGDSAAYFCASSPGAGVNIQYFGAGTRLSVL.

The table lists this clonotype with many counts. The chain uses TRBV5-4 and TRBJ1-5; 9 bases match TRBD1. The junction had 3 bases not matched to a gene; V was cut back by 0 bases and J by 2 bases. Germline loops: CDR1 SGHNT, CDR2 YYREEE (reference sequence). The CDR3 loop spans 16 amino acids. In DNA form, the CDR3 reads TGTGCCAGCAGCTTGGGCGGGACAGGGCGCAATCAGCCCCAGCATTTT. Translation: CASSLGGTGRNQPQHF. Full variable domain (missing parts from reference TRBV5-4 and TRBJ1-5): ETGVTQSPTHLIKTRGQQVTLRCSSQSGHNTVSWYQQALGQGPQFIFQYYREEENGRGNFPPRFSGLQFPNYSSELNVNALELDDSALYLCASSLGGTGRNQPQHFGDGTRLSIL.

This clonotype has at least ten counts. This chain connects TRBV29-1 to TRBJ1-1; TRBD1 is a possible D gene (6 bases). Germline CDR1 reads SQVTM; CDR2 reads ANQGSEA. Trimming cost V 8 bases and J 8 bases, with 18 bases left between them. This CDR3 region has 12 residues. CDR3 nucleotide sequence: TGCAGCCCCAATCCCACAGGGAGAGAAGCTTTCTTT. Encoded protein: CSPNPTGREAFF. Variable domain in full (rest from reference TRBV29-1 and TRBJ1-1): SAVISQKPSRDICQRGTSLTIQCQVDSQVTMMFWYRQQPGQSLTLIATANQGSEATYESGFVIDKFPISRPNLTFSTLTVSNMSPEDSSIYLCSPNPTGREAFFGQGTRLTVV.

This clonotype was picked up a small number of times. V gene TRBV19 combines with J gene TRBJ2-1; 11 bases map to TRBD2. V lost 9 bases and J lost 9; bases outside the gene matches: 7. This CDR3 contains 13 residues. Germline assignment: CDR1 LNHDA and CDR2 SQIVND (reference sequence). DNA for the CDR3: TGTGCCAGCTATAGCGGGGGGGCCACTGAGCAGTTCTTC. It encodes CASYSGGATEQFF.

This clonotype was counted only a few times. This chain links TRBV7-9 with TRBJ2-3; TRBD2 matches at 13 bases. Germline V CDR1 and CDR2: SEHNR, FQNEAQ (reference sequence). V shed 1 base and J 5 bases; nucleotides not matched to a gene: 0. The CDR3 loop spans 15 amino acids. CDR3 sequence: CASSLGLAGGDTQYF. DNA of the CDR3: TGTGCCAGCAGCTTAGGACTAGCGGGGGGAGATACGCAGTATTTT.

The chain has TRBV27 and TRBJ2-1; D is undetermined. The CDR3 runs to 13 residues. V gave up 7 bases and J gave up 3 bases, with 10 bases separating them. In germline, CDR1 is MNHEY, CDR2 SMNVEV (reference sequence). The CDR3 DNA is TGTGCCAGCACGGGCGTAGGCTACAATGAGCAGTTCTTC. Translating it yields CASTGVGYNEQFF.

This clonotype was counted many times. The chain has TRBV12-3 or TRBV12-4 and TRBJ2-5, with TRBD2 identical over 16 bases. After removal of 3 bases from V and 4 bases from J, the junction contained 2 bases not matched to a gene. The length of the CDR3 is 16 residues. In nucleotides, the CDR3 is TGTGCCAGCAGTTTCGGGACTAGCGGGAGGGGAGAGACCCAGTACTTC. Its translation is CASSFGTSGRGETQYF.

This clonotype has just a few counts. The V gene is TRBV5-1, the J gene TRBJ2-7; D gene unclear. The CDR3 contains 13 residues. Germline V gene data show CDR1 as SGHRS and CDR2 as YFSETQ. V was trimmed by 4 bases and J by 7 bases, leaving 15 bases between them. The CDR3 sequence is CASSHRQSSEQYF. For the CDR3, the DNA is TGCGCCAGCAGCCACCGTCAGTCTTCGGAGCAGTACTTC.

This clonotype was seen many times. J is TRBJ1-3 and V is TRBV30; D ambiguous. The CDR3 runs 11 residues. Germline loops: CDR1 GTSNPN, CDR2 SVGIG (reference sequence). Trimming removed 0 bases at V and 4 bases at J, with 1 base between. As DNA, the CDR3 is TGTGCCTGGAGTGTGGGAAACACCATATATTTT. Protein: CAWSVGNTIYF.

This clonotype came up a few times. This chain uses TRBV6-5 with TRBJ1-5, with D possibly being TRBD1 (5 bases). Between the trimmed V and J ends, which lost 8 bases and 4 bases, there was a span of 15 bases. This CDR3 is 14 amino acids long. From germline, CDR1 is MNHEY and CDR2 SVGAGI. CDR3 in DNA: TGTGCCAGCCGTGAAGCGGGACCTAATCAGCCCCAGCATTTT. It is translated as CASREAGPNQPQHF.

Only a few counts were recorded for this clonotype. This chain joins TRBV12-3 or TRBV12-4 and TRBJ1-2; 11 bases fit TRBD1. This CDR3 comprises 15 residues. J was trimmed by 4 bases and V by 3 bases; bases with no gene match: 4. CDR3 region: CASSLGTGGIYGYTF. For the CDR3, the DNA is TGTGCCAGCAGTTTGGGGACAGGGGGGATCTATGGCTACACCTTC.

This clonotype was picked up a small number of times. The chain is built from TRBV2 and TRBJ2-5, with TRBD2 matching 9 bases. The V gene's germline CDR1 is SNHLY and CDR2 FYNNEI. The ends lost 6 bases at V and 5 bases at J; junction bases unmatched: 7. The CDR3 totals 14 residues. This chain's CDR3 is CASRASGNGETQYF. CDR3 in DNA: TGTGCCAGCAGGGCTAGCGGGAATGGTGAGACCCAGTACTTC.

This clonotype was seen at least ten times. This chain links TRBV28 with TRBJ1-1, with a tentative D call TRBD1 (6 bases). CDR3 length equals 16 residues. Germline CDR1 and CDR2: MDHEN and SYDVKM. Trimming pared 4 bases from V and 2 bases from J, leaving 17 bases between. The CDR3 protein is CASSSYLQGRNTEAFF. CDR3 coding DNA: TGTGCCAGCAGTTCATACCTACAGGGTCGAAACACTGAAGCTTTCTTT. The entire variable domain, with the rest obtained from reference TRBV28 and TRBJ1-1, is as follows: DVKVTQSSRYLVKRTGEKVFLECVQDMDHENMFWYRQDPGLGLRLIYFSYDVKMKEKGDIPEGYSVSREKKERFSLILESASTNQTSMYLCASSSYLQGRNTEAFFGQGTRLTVV.

This clonotype came up many times. The chain is built from TRBV6-1 and TRBJ1-6, with D hard to call. Trimming took 6 bases from V and 10 from J, leaving 19 bases between them. CDR3 length: 15 amino acids. CDR1 MNHNS and CDR2 SASEGT come from the germline V gene. The CDR3 DNA is TGTGCCAGCAGGGGATTAGTAAATTCGGAATCACCCCTCCACTTT. It codes for CASRGLVNSESPLHF.

The CDR3 region is CSARRPSGGVEQYF. The CDR3 DNA is TGCAGTGCTAGACGGCCTAGCGGGGGGGTGGAGCAGTACTTC. The chain couples TRBV20-1 to TRBJ2-7; the match to TRBD2 covers 12 bases. Trimming took 2 bases from V and 7 from J; bases not matched to a gene: 6. The CDR3 runs 14 residues. Germline lookup yields CDR1 DFQATT and CDR2 SNEGSKA (reference sequence).

This clonotype was observed a few times. The CDR3 here is CSAHWTWSSTDTQYF. DNA for the CDR3: TGCAGTGCCCATTGGACGTGGAGCAGCACAGATACGCAGTATTTT. The chain uses TRBV20-1 and TRBJ2-3; D is unresolved. The V end lost 6 bases, the J end lost 0 bases, and 16 bases lay between the germline ends. CDR3 length equals 15 residues. Germline lookup yields CDR1 DFQATT and CDR2 SNEGSKA (reference sequence).

This clonotype was counted ten times or more. The rearrangement links TRBV7-3 to TRBJ2-3; unclear D gene. Germline lookup yields CDR1 SGHTA and CDR2 FQGTGA. V lost 0 bases and J lost 9, with 7 bases in between. This CDR3 has 12 residues. As DNA, the CDR3 is TGTGCCAGCAGCTTAACTCCCCCAACGCAGTATTTT. Its protein is CASSLTPPTQYF.

This clonotype was counted at least ten times. This chain connects TRBV11-2 to TRBJ2-5; D gene ambiguous. The CDR3 spans 12 residues. Looked up from germline, CDR1 is SGHAT and CDR2 is FQNNGV. V lost 5 bases and J 3 bases, leaving 7 bases between the germline ends. The CDR3 protein is CASSIKEETQYF. The CDR3, as DNA: TGTGCCAGCAGCATTAAAGAAGAGACCCAGTACTTC.